Listed here are 25 T cell receptor beta chains from one sample, sequenced in a study of lymphopenia after photon versus proton radiotherapy. The repertoire was sequenced with immunoSEQ multiplex PCR; TCRdb's copy has only in-frame clones and lacks some. This sample has 40,000 to 55,000 clones, with 92% found just once. Material: peripheral blood, obtained from a patient treated with photon-based radiotherapy. These receptor sequences come from a middle-aged woman with cholangiocarcinoma.

Written as DNA, the CDR3 is TGTGCCTGGAGCCTAGAGCGGTTGGTCGCTGGAAACACCATATATTTT. It codes for CAWSLERLVAGNTIYF. This chain connects TRBV30 to TRBJ1-3, with D hard to call. The CDR3 is 16 residues long. Germline V gene lookup returns CDR1 GTSNPN and CDR2 SVGIG (reference sequence). V lost 3 bases to trimming and J lost 2 bases, with 17 bases between them.

The table lists this clone with a count of one. The chain carries TRBV5-5 and TRBJ2-7; 7 bases match TRBD1. V lost 2 bases and J lost 1; bases outside the gene matches: 3. CDR1 is SGHKS and CDR2 is YYEKEE in the germline V gene (reference sequence). The CDR3 has 14 residues. In DNA, the CDR3 is TGTGCCAGCAGCTTCCCGGGACAGTCCTACGAGCAGTACTTC. As protein: CASSFPGQSYEQYF. The complete variable domain, with remaining parts taken from reference TRBV5-5 and TRBJ2-7, reads DAGVTQSPTHLIKTRGQQVTLRCSPISGHKSVSWYQQVLGQGPQFIFQYYEKEERGRGNFPDRFSARQFPNYSSELNVNALLLGDSALYLCASSFPGQSYEQYFGPGTRLTVT.

V gene TRBV6-1 combines with J gene TRBJ1-1; D perhaps matches TRBD1 (5 bases). The CDR3 extends over 13 amino acids. Trimming removed 6 bases at V and 1 base at J, with 9 bases between. Germline V lookup: CDR1 MNHNS, CDR2 SASEGT. CDR3 in amino acids: CASRQASNTEAFF. The CDR3 nucleotides read TGTGCCAGCAGACAGGCTTCGAACACTGAAGCTTTCTTT.

The V gene is TRBV6-1, the J gene TRBJ2-1; the D gene is possibly TRBD2 (5 bases). Trimming cost V 7 bases and J 3 bases, with 7 bases left between them. The length of the CDR3 is 12 residues. In germline, CDR1 is MNHNS, CDR2 SASEGT. CDR3 sequence reads: CASNRDYNEQFF. The CDR3, as DNA: TGTGCCAGCAACCGGGACTACAATGAGCAGTTCTTC.

This chain links TRBV11-3 with TRBJ1-1; D is ambiguous. Germline V lookup: CDR1 SGHNT, CDR2 YENEEA. The CDR3 covers 16 residues. Trimming removed 1 base from V and 3 bases from J, with 15 bases in between. The CDR3 nucleotides are TGTGCCAGCAGCTTAGCTGCTGGCTTTGGGGACACTGAAGCTTTCTTT. Its translation is CASSLAAGFGDTEAFF.

DNA for the CDR3: TGTGCGACGCGGGGTCGCCATAGCAATCAGCCCCAGCATTTT. Protein: CATRGRHSNQPQHF. The chain couples TRBV27 to TRBJ1-5; no reliable D call. This CDR3 region has 14 residues. The germline gives CDR1 MNHEY, CDR2 SMNVEV (reference sequence).

The chain recombines TRBV6-1 with TRBJ2-7, with 16 bases aligning to TRBD2. Germline values: CDR1 MNHNS, CDR2 SASEGT. The CDR3 sequence is 15 residues long. Trimming removed 6 bases from V and 5 bases from J; junction bases left unmatched: 4. The CDR3 nucleotides read TGTGCCAGCAGGACAGGGACTAGCGGGGGGGACGAGCAGTACTTC. This gives the protein CASRTGTSGGDEQYF.

This chain joins TRBV7-9 and TRBJ1-2, with D maybe TRBD1 (5 bases). V lost 5 bases and J lost 1, with 11 bases in between. This CDR3 comprises 14 residues. Per the germline V gene, CDR1 is SEHNR and CDR2 is FQNEAQ (reference sequence). The CDR3 DNA reads TGTGCCAGCAGCCCGGGGGGGAATAACTATGGCTACACCTTC. It yields the protein CASSPGGNNYGYTF.

J is TRBJ2-3 and V is TRBV5-1, with a weak D call TRBD2 (6 bases). Germline CDR1 and CDR2: SGHRS and YFSETQ. V lost 2 bases and J lost 0, with 10 bases in between. The CDR3 consists of 15 residues. The CDR3 protein is CASSLWGVSTDTQYF. For the CDR3, the DNA is TGCGCCAGCAGCTTATGGGGGGTCAGCACAGATACGCAGTATTTT.

The chain employs TRBV5-1 and TRBJ1-1; tentatively, D is TRBD1 (6 bases). The CDR3 length is 16 residues. Trimming took off 0 bases at V and 1 base at J, with 13 bases between the two ends. Germline V lookup: CDR1 SGHRS, CDR2 YFSETQ. This chain's CDR3 is CASSLESGARNTEAFF. The CDR3 nucleotides are TGCGCCAGCAGCTTGGAATCGGGGGCGCGGAACACTGAAGCTTTCTTT.

The gene calls are TRBV19 and TRBJ2-7; TRBD2 might be the D (6 bases). Germline CDR1 and CDR2: LNHDA and SQIVND (reference sequence). V lost 0 bases, J lost 4 bases, and 19 bases lay in between. The CDR3 runs to 17 residues. The DNA for the CDR3 is TGTGCCAGTAGTATAGAGCATGGGGGACTCTTCTCTTACGAGCAGTACTTC. It codes for CASSIEHGGLFSYEQYF. Drawing the rest from reference TRBV19 and TRBJ2-7, the complete variable domain is DGGITQSPKYLFRKEGQNVTLSCEQNLNHDAMYWYRQDPGQGLRLIYYSQIVNDFQKGDIAEGYSVSREKKESFPLTVTSAQKNPTAFYLCASSIEHGGLFSYEQYFGPGTRLTVT.

The chain couples TRBV5-1 to TRBJ2-7; 9 nucleotides match TRBD1. The CDR3 has 14 amino acids. Germline V gives CDR1 SGHRS, CDR2 YFSETQ. V lost 6 bases, J lost 2 bases, and 6 bases stayed unmatched. The CDR3, as DNA: TGCGCCAGCACATCCGGGACAGGGACCTACGAGCAGTACTTC. The encoded protein is CASTSGTGTYEQYF. Variable domain in full (rest from reference TRBV5-1 and TRBJ2-7): KAGVTQTPRYLIKTRGQQVTLSCSPISGHRSVSWYQQTPGQGLQFLFEYFSETQRNKGNFPGRFSGRQFSNSRSEMNVSTLELGDSALYLCASTSGTGTYEQYFGPGTRLTVT.

This clone was observed a single time. This CDR3 reads CASSVLEVGVRRDEQFF. For the CDR3, the DNA is TGTGCCAGCAGTGTGCTCGAGGTGGGGGTACGTAGGGATGAGCAGTTCTTC. The rearrangement uses TRBV2 and TRBJ2-1; D possibly uses TRBD1 or TRBD2 (5 bases each). CDR3 size: 17 residues. Trimming took off 4 bases at V and 8 bases at J, with 24 bases between the two ends. Germline CDR1 SNHLY, CDR2 FYNNEI.

The genes are TRBV4-1 and TRBJ2-7; no clear D. The germline V gene has CDR1 MGHRA and CDR2 YSYEKL. The V end lost 6 bases, the J end lost 1 base, and 10 bases lay between the germline ends. The CDR3 length is 13 residues. CDR3 protein: CASRPPGSYEQYF. The CDR3 DNA is TGCGCCAGCAGGCCTCCCGGTTCCTACGAGCAGTACTTC.

V gene TRBV7-2 combines with J gene TRBJ1-2; D gene uncertain. V lost 4 bases and J 1 base, leaving 7 bases between the germline ends. CDR1 SGHTA and CDR2 FQGNSA come from the germline V gene. The CDR3 sequence is 13 residues long. The CDR3: CASSSGHNYGYTF. CDR3 in DNA: TGTGCCAGCAGCTCCGGCCATAACTATGGCTACACCTTC.

This clone was found a few times. V gene TRBV5-6 combines with J gene TRBJ2-7; D is perhaps TRBD1 (6 bases). Deletions cut 4 bases from V and 1 base from J, with 12 bases between. CDR1 is SGHDT, CDR2 YYEEEE, per germline. The CDR3 has 14 residues. The CDR3 DNA reads TGTGCCAGCAGCAGCCGGACAGCTTCCTACGAGCAGTACTTC. It encodes CASSSRTASYEQYF.

The chain recombines TRBV19 with TRBJ2-5; 9 bases are shared with TRBD1. Per the germline V gene, CDR1 is LNHDA and CDR2 is SQIVND (reference sequence). Trimming took 3 bases from V and 3 from J; bases not matched to a gene: 5. The CDR3 is 15 residues long. The CDR3 DNA follows: TGTGCCAGTAGTATCGGGACAGGGTACAAAGAGACCCAGTACTTC. Protein: CASSIGTGYKETQYF. Looking up the rest from reference TRBV19 and TRBJ2-5 gives the full variable domain: DGGITQSPKYLFRKEGQNVTLSCEQNLNHDAMYWYRQDPGQGLRLIYYSQIVNDFQKGDIAEGYSVSREKKESFPLTVTSAQKNPTAFYLCASSIGTGYKETQYFGPGTRLLVL.

The chain is built from TRBV9 and TRBJ2-1; no reliable D call. V lost 3 bases and J 0 bases, leaving 7 bases between the germline ends. This CDR3 is built from 14 residues. Germline assignment: CDR1 SGDLS and CDR2 YYNGEE. The chain's CDR3 is CASSADLSYNEQFF. As DNA, the CDR3 is TGTGCCAGCAGCGCGGACCTCTCCTACAATGAGCAGTTCTTC. Using reference TRBV9 and TRBJ2-1 for the parts outside the CDR3, the full variable domain is DSGVTQTPKHLITATGQRVTLRCSPRSGDLSVYWYQQSLDQGLQFLIQYYNGEERAKGNILERFSAQQFPDLHSELNLSSLELGDSALYFCASSADLSYNEQFFGPGTRLTVL.

This clone was seen once. The V gene is TRBV6-5, the J gene TRBJ2-7, with D tentatively TRBD2 (6 bases). V was shortened by 1 base and J by 2 bases, with 12 bases between the two germline ends. Germline values: CDR1 MNHEY, CDR2 SVGAGI. The CDR3 has 15 residues. The CDR3 DNA follows: TGTGCCAGCAGTTACTTTGCGGGAACTGCCTACGAGCAGTACTTC. This encodes CASSYFAGTAYEQYF.

The CDR3 sequence: CASSPDTSGSSPLHF. The CDR3 DNA reads TGTGCCAGCAGCCCGGACACATCCGGGAGTTCACCCCTCCACTTT. This sequence joins TRBV11-2 and TRBJ1-6; possible D gene TRBD1, 5 bases. Germline loops: CDR1 SGHAT, CDR2 FQNNGV. The CDR3 has 15 amino acids. V gave up 5 bases and J gave up 9 bases, with 17 bases separating them.

V and J are TRBV6-5 and TRBJ1-1; TRBD1 matches at 9 bases. This CDR3 has 13 residues. Germline V CDR1 and CDR2: MNHEY, SVGAGI. The J segment lost 7 bases and the V segment lost 7 bases, leaving 7 bases of the junction unmatched. CDR3 residues: CASTATGGVEAFF. The CDR3, as DNA: TGTGCCAGCACTGCAACAGGGGGCGTTGAAGCTTTCTTT.

The chain carries TRBV27 and TRBJ1-5; 7 nucleotides agree with TRBD1. V gave up 5 bases and J gave up 7 bases; unmatched junction bases: 11. CDR1 is MNHEY, CDR2 SMNVEV, per germline (reference sequence). CDR3 length equals 15 residues. The CDR3 sequence: CASSARGGSGQPQHF. The CDR3 DNA follows: TGTGCCAGCAGTGCCAGGGGGGGGAGTGGCCAGCCCCAGCATTTT.

The CDR3 protein is CASTVQAMNTEAFF. CDR3 coding DNA: TGTGCCAGCACCGTACAGGCAATGAACACTGAAGCTTTCTTT. J is TRBJ1-1 and V is TRBV6-5, with TRBD1 as a possible D gene (5 bases). The CDR3 consists of 14 residues. Per germline, CDR1 MNHEY and CDR2 SVGAGI. Trimming shortened V by 7 bases and J by 0 bases, and 12 bases separated the two germline ends.

The chain uses TRBV27 and TRBJ1-2; no reliable D call. The CDR3 consists of 14 residues. V lost 3 bases to trimming and J lost 5 bases, with 13 bases between them. CDR1 is MNHEY and CDR2 is SMNVEV in the germline V gene (reference sequence). The CDR3 protein is CASSLGRVGYGYTF. CDR3 in DNA: TGTGCCAGCAGTTTGGGCCGGGTTGGGTATGGCTACACCTTC.

V and J are TRBV21-1 and TRBJ1-4. TRBV21-1 is a recognized pseudogene. This CDR3 has 16 amino acids. The CDR3 DNA reads TGTGCCAGCAGCAAAACGAGGCTGTGGGCTAATGAAAAACTGTTTTTT. Translation gives CASSKTRLWANEKLFF.